This paragraph covers one T cell receptor (beta chain) sequence. Method: immunoSEQ multiplex PCR; TCRdb's copy keeps in-frame clones and lacks some. This sample has more than 2,000,000 clones; 85% to 95% occur once, and the top ten carry 0.39%. This entry comes from a study of shared clonotypes between healthy human individuals. V gave up 0 bases and J gave up 7 bases, with 3 bases separating them. The CDR3 spans 11 residues. Germline-derived CDR1 and CDR2 are ENHRY and SYGVKD. This receptor was obtained from a man in his late teens or twenties in good health. Some clones in this sample may be carry-over from other donors' samples. The chain is built from TRBV10-3 and TRBJ1-2; no clear D. Material: naive CD4+ T cells from PBMCs. Subset denoted: CD45RA+ positively selected. CDR3 protein: CAISESGGYTF. CDR3 nucleotide sequence: TGTGCCATCAGTGAGTCTGGTGGCTACACCTTC.